The present T cell receptor (beta chain) was sequenced within a study of blood T cell repertoires in COVID-19. As for the study in general: Acute and convalescent COVID-19 samples came from the United States, Italy and Spain. The cDNA or gDNA used as material had been derived from T cells, B-cell-depleted T cells, or PBMCs.

Assay used: immunoSEQ multiplex PCR; TCRdb lists only in-frame clones, some missing. This sample has some 200,000 clones, with around 80% found just once. V dropped 5 bases and J dropped 0; count of bases not matched to a gene: 3. The germline V gene encodes CDR1 LNHDA and CDR2 SQIVND (reference sequence). The CDR3 runs to 14 residues. The sequence came from a man aged 50-59 years with active or convalescent COVID-19. This rearrangement joins TRBV19 to TRBJ1-1; the match to TRBD1 covers 7 bases. The sequencing sample was made of peripheral blood. The CDR3 reads CASSSRGMNTEAFF. CDR3 nucleotide sequence: TGTGCCAGTAGTTCCAGGGGGATGAACACTGAAGCTTTCTTT.